These T cell receptor beta chains were read from a single sample in a study of cytomegalovirus exposure and HLA in healthy donors. Sequenced by immunoSEQ multiplex PCR; TCRdb stores in-frame clones only, minus some. The table has about 150,000 clones, approximately 84% seen once. Sequencing input: PBMCs. Receptor source: a man younger than 45 in good health and CMV-seropositive. The CDR3 runs from the conserved cysteine through the conserved F or W. D genes are given only for firm matches. Expanded clones are given a class, and other clones once, few, many or no size at all.

D: TRBD2
V: TRBV5-1
size: NA
J: TRBJ2-3
CDR3: CASSTSGSTDTQYF
DNA: TGCGCCAGCTCCACTAGCGGAAGCACAGATACGCAGTATTTT

D: NA
V: TRBV5-4
size: NA
J: TRBJ2-3
CDR3: CATAGRSTSTDTQYF
DNA: TGTGCCACCGCGGGGAGGAGCACTAGCACAGATACGCAGTATTTT

D: NA
V: TRBV5-4
size: NA
J: TRBJ2-1
CDR3: CASSVSGSSYNEQFF
DNA: TGTGCCAGCAGCGTATCGGGAAGCTCCTACAATGAGCAGTTCTTC

D: TRBD1
V: TRBV7-2
size: NA
J: TRBJ2-5
CDR3: CASSADRGQETQYF
DNA: TGTGCCAGCAGCGCAGACAGGGGCCAAGAGACCCAGTACTTC

D: NA
V: TRBV25-1
size: NA
J: TRBJ2-1
CDR3: CASSPEVAAYNEQFF
DNA: TGTGCCAGCAGTCCGGAGGTAGCGGCGTACAATGAGCAGTTCTTC

D: NA
V: TRBV7-8
size: once
J: TRBJ2-3
CDR3: CASSYFSTDTQYF
DNA: TGTGCCAGCAGCTACTTCAGCACAGATACGCAGTATTTT

D: NA
V: TRBV7-7
size: NA
J: TRBJ2-5
CDR3: CASSLNGQKETQYF
DNA: TGTGCTAGCAGCCTTAACGGACAGAAAGAGACCCAGTACTTC

D: TRBD1
V: TRBV7-9
size: NA
J: TRBJ1-1
CDR3: CASSLEGGLTEAFF
DNA: TGTGCCAGCAGCTTAGAAGGGGGCCTGACTGAAGCTTTCTTT

D: NA
V: TRBV6-5
size: NA
J: TRBJ1-4
CDR3: CASSYSTGTNEKLFF
DNA: TGTGCCAGCAGTTACTCGACGGGAACTAATGAAAAACTGTTTTTT

D: TRBD2
V: TRBV4-1
size: NA
J: TRBJ2-1
CDR3: CASSQQPGLADNEQFF
DNA: TGCGCCAGCAGCCAGCAACCGGGACTAGCGGACAATGAGCAGTTCTTC

D: NA
V: TRBV29-1
size: NA
J: TRBJ1-2
CDR3: CSVAPYAGGYTF
DNA: TGCAGCGTTGCCCCATATGCGGGGGGCTACACCTTC

D: NA
V: TRBV11-2
size: NA
J: TRBJ2-2
CDR3: CASSLGGGLLGGTGELFF
DNA: TGTGCCAGCAGCTTGGGGGGAGGCCTTTTGGGGGGCACCGGGGAGCTGTTTTTT

D: TRBD1
V: TRBV18
size: NA
J: TRBJ1-5
CDR3: CASSPPAGGRNQPQHF
DNA: TGTGCCAGCTCACCCCCGGCAGGGGGCCGTAATCAGCCCCAGCATTTT

D: NA
V: TRBV4-1
size: few
J: TRBJ1-3
CDR3: CASSHNTGTGNTIYF
DNA: TGCGCCAGCAGCCACAATACAGGGACTGGAAACACCATATATTTT

D: NA
V: TRBV6-5
size: NA
J: TRBJ2-1
CDR3: CASSYSGQGPVNEQFF
DNA: TGTGCCAGCAGTTATTCGGGACAAGGGCCGGTGAATGAGCAGTTCTTC

D: NA
V: TRBV29-1
size: once
J: TRBJ1-1
CDR3: CSVSGTTEAFF
DNA: TGCAGCGTTTCGGGTACCACCGAGGCTTTCTTT

D: NA
V: TRBV13
size: NA
J: TRBJ2-2
CDR3: CASSFRGRNTGELFF
DNA: TGTGCCAGCAGCTTTCGAGGGCGGAACACCGGGGAGCTGTTTTTT

D: NA
V: TRBV2
size: NA
J: TRBJ1-2
CDR3: CASRARGGSGYTF
DNA: TGTGCCAGCAGAGCAAGGGGGGGCAGTGGCTACACCTTC

D: NA
V: TRBV6-4
size: NA
J: TRBJ2-1
CDR3: CASKQDQSYNEQFF
DNA: TGTGCCAGCAAACAGGACCAGTCCTACAATGAGCAGTTCTTC

D: NA
V: TRBV5-1
size: NA
J: TRBJ1-6
CDR3: CASSLGGTNSYNSPLHF
DNA: TGCGCCAGCAGCTTGGGGGGGACAAACTCCTATAATTCACCCCTCCACTTT

D: NA
V: TRBV13
size: NA
J: TRBJ2-5
CDR3: CASSYQGRETQYF
DNA: TGTGCCAGCAGCTATCAGGGGAGAGAGACCCAGTACTTC

D: NA
V: TRBV7-2
size: NA
J: TRBJ2-3
CDR3: CASSPHGVGTDTQYF
DNA: TGTGCCAGCAGCCCCCACGGGGTGGGCACAGATACGCAGTATTTT

D: NA
V: TRBV25-1
size: NA
J: TRBJ2-2
CDR3: CASRDYDLGELFF
DNA: TGTGCCAGCAGGGACTATGATCTCGGGGAGCTGTTTTTT

D: NA
V: TRBV18
size: NA
J: TRBJ2-3
CDR3: CASSPRAKYGDTQYF
DNA: TGTGCCAGCTCACCCAGGGCCAAGTATGGAGATACGCAGTATTTT

D: TRBD2
V: TRBV5-1
size: NA
J: TRBJ2-5
CDR3: CASSWGTSGSQQETQYF
DNA: TGCGCCAGCAGCTGGGGGACTAGCGGGTCTCAACAAGAGACCCAGTACTTC

D: NA
V: TRBV5-1
size: NA
J: TRBJ2-1
CDR3: CASSQQGQVHNEQFF
DNA: TGCGCCAGCAGCCAACAGGGTCAGGTCCACAATGAGCAGTTCTTC

D: TRBD1
V: TRBV7-3
size: NA
J: TRBJ2-3
CDR3: CASSSLGQGATDTQYF
DNA: TGTGCCAGCAGCTCCCTCGGACAGGGGGCCACAGATACGCAGTATTTT

D: NA
V: TRBV11-3
size: NA
J: TRBJ2-2
CDR3: CASSQIPGENTGELFF
DNA: TGTGCCAGCAGCCAGATACCGGGAGAAAACACCGGGGAGCTGTTTTTT

D: NA
V: TRBV27
size: NA
J: TRBJ1-2
CDR3: CASSSRFRGAYGYTF
DNA: TGTGCCAGCAGCTCTAGATTCAGGGGAGCCTATGGCTACACCTTC

D: NA
V: TRBV11-3
size: NA
J: TRBJ2-1
CDR3: CASSTQGLYNEQFF
DNA: TGTGCCAGCAGCACCCAAGGACTATACAATGAGCAGTTCTTC

D: NA
V: TRBV5-1
size: few
J: TRBJ2-6
CDR3: CASSPPLGSGANVLTF
DNA: TGCGCCAGCAGCCCCCCCCTAGGCTCTGGGGCCAACGTCCTGACTTTC

D: TRBD1
V: TRBV13
size: NA
J: TRBJ1-1
CDR3: CASSFRGLSRTEAFF
DNA: TGTGCCAGCAGCTTCAGGGGGCTTAGTCGAACTGAAGCTTTCTTT

D: NA
V: TRBV7-9
size: NA
J: TRBJ2-7
CDR3: CASSSEGRPHEQYF
DNA: TGTGCCAGCAGCTCAGAAGGGAGGCCCCACGAGCAGTACTTC

D: TRBD2
V: TRBV7-7
size: NA
J: TRBJ2-1
CDR3: CASSPWTSKHEQFF
DNA: TGTGCTAGCAGCCCCTGGACTAGCAAGCATGAGCAGTTCTTC

D: NA
V: TRBV25-1
size: NA
J: TRBJ2-7
CDR3: CASSEQGWYF
DNA: TGTGCCAGCAGTGAACAGGGATGGTACTTC

D: TRBD2
V: TRBV18
size: NA
J: TRBJ2-5
CDR3: CASSPRLAGIQETQYF
DNA: TGTGCCAGCTCACCGCGACTAGCGGGGATCCAAGAGACCCAGTACTTC

D: NA
V: TRBV12-5
size: NA
J: TRBJ1-1
CDR3: CASGLERGNTEAFF
DNA: TGTGCTAGTGGTTTAGAAAGGGGGAACACTGAAGCTTTCTTT

D: TRBD2
V: TRBV5-1
size: NA
J: TRBJ2-3
CDR3: CASSLGELAGGSDTQYF
DNA: TGCGCCAGCAGCTTGGGCGAACTAGCGGGAGGTTCAGATACGCAGTATTTT

D: NA
V: TRBV19
size: NA
J: TRBJ1-1
CDR3: CASNPGPEVTEAFF
DNA: TGTGCCAGTAATCCTGGACCGGAGGTGACTGAAGCTTTCTTT

D: NA
V: TRBV7-2
size: NA
J: TRBJ1-3
CDR3: CASSITSGGNTIYF
DNA: TGTGCCAGCAGCATTACAAGCGGAGGAAACACCATATATTTT

D: TRBD1
V: TRBV5-6
size: NA
J: TRBJ1-2
CDR3: CASRAGTGSLYGYTF
DNA: TGTGCCAGCAGGGCTGGGACAGGGAGTCTATATGGCTACACCTTC

D: TRBD1
V: TRBV5-8
size: NA
J: TRBJ1-1
CDR3: CASSRTETGVRNTEAFF
DNA: TGTGCCAGCAGCCGAACCGAGACAGGGGTACGGAACACTGAAGCTTTCTTT

D: NA
V: TRBV27
size: once
J: TRBJ2-5
CDR3: CASSPSLGGAETQYF
DNA: TGTGCCAGCAGTCCCTCCCTAGGGGGGGCGGAGACCCAGTACTTC

D: NA
V: TRBV6-6
size: NA
J: TRBJ2-1
CDR3: CASSLDSLGYNEQFF
DNA: TGTGCCAGCAGCCTGGACAGCTTGGGCTACAATGAGCAGTTCTTC

D: TRBD1
V: TRBV6-1
size: few
J: TRBJ1-2
CDR3: CASSERGQGARGYTF
DNA: TGTGCCAGCAGTGAACGTGGACAGGGGGCGCGGGGCTACACCTTC

D: NA
V: TRBV2
size: NA
J: TRBJ2-2
CDR3: CASSEERTGELFF
DNA: TGTGCCAGCAGTGAAGAGCGCACCGGGGAGCTGTTTTTT

D: NA
V: TRBV15
size: NA
J: TRBJ1-3
CDR3: CATRGSSGNTIYF
DNA: TGTGCCACCCGGGGGTCTTCTGGAAACACCATATATTTT

D: TRBD2
V: TRBV27
size: NA
J: TRBJ2-3
CDR3: CASGLAGDTDTQYF
DNA: TGTGCCAGCGGACTAGCGGGAGATACAGATACGCAGTATTTT

D: NA
V: TRBV6-5
size: NA
J: TRBJ2-3
CDR3: CASRNPGGGTQYF
DNA: TGTGCCAGCAGGAACCCTGGAGGAGGTACGCAGTATTTT

D: NA
V: TRBV2
size: few
J: TRBJ1-1
CDR3: CASSVLQGNTEAFF
DNA: TGTGCCAGCAGTGTACTACAGGGGAACACTGAAGCTTTCTTT